This passage covers 18 T cell receptor beta chains from one sample sequenced in a study of breast tumors, draining lymph nodes, adjacent tissues. In TCRdb, the multiplex PCR reads were re-called with MiXCR into one record per CDR3 protein. The repertoire holds tens of thousands of distinct CDR3 sequences, 20% to 25% seen once, with over 6.5% in the top ten. Sequencing input: breast tumor tissue. These receptors were obtained from a female donor with breast cancer. Some clones in this sample may be carry-over from other donors' samples.

The chain links TRBV20-1 to TRBJ1-5; TRBD1 matches at 8 bases. The germline gives CDR1 DFQATT, CDR2 SNEGSKA (reference sequence). V shed 5 bases, J shed 0 bases, and the junction held 3 bases outside the gene matches. This CDR3 contains 14 residues. The CDR3 DNA follows: TGCAGTGCTCGAACAGGGGGTAGCAATCAGCCCCAGCATTTT. The encoded protein is CSARTGGSNQPQHF.

This clonotype was counted ten times or more. This chain connects TRBV19 to TRBJ2-3; 7 bases are shared with TRBD2. The CDR3 sequence is 15 residues long. The junction had 4 bases not matched to a gene; V was cut back by 3 bases and J by 1 base. Looked up from germline, CDR1 is LNHDA and CDR2 is SQIVND (reference sequence). CDR3 sequence reads: CASSIGLVGTDTQYF. CDR3 nucleotide sequence: TGTGCCAGTAGTATCGGACTAGTTGGCACAGATACGCAGTATTTT.

This clonotype was recorded many times. The V call is TRBV4-2, the J call TRBJ2-5; 8 bases are a match to TRBD2. This CDR3 is 18 amino acids long. V lost 0 bases to trimming and J lost 5 bases; unmatched junction nucleotides: 14. Germline loops: CDR1 LGHNA, CDR2 YNFKEQ. CDR3 nucleotide sequence: TGTGCCAGCAGCCAAGATCCGACTAGCGACCTTGTTTGGGAGACCCAGTACTTC. Its translation is CASSQDPTSDLVWETQYF.

This clonotype came up many times. The V call is TRBV28, the J call TRBJ2-7, with D perhaps TRBD1 (5 bases). Germline loops: CDR1 MDHEN, CDR2 SYDVKM. V gave up 4 bases and J gave up 2 bases, with 12 bases separating them. This CDR3 is 14 amino acids long. The CDR3 DNA sequence: TGTGCCAGCAGTTCCCGGACACCACCCTACGAGCAGTACTTC. Protein: CASSSRTPPYEQYF.

Turning to this clonotype: As the CDR3 is not closed by the conserved phenylalanine or tryptophan, this likely results from a read error. The DNA is left out, because the CDR3 cannot be placed on it with certainty; the CDR3 is given as TCRdb lists it. The gene calls are TRBV12-3 or TRBV12-4 and TRBJ2-1; the table's D call, TRBD1, has no DNA check behind it. The CDR3 is 22 residues long, ends included. The CDR3 protein is CASRGHWWHRSKELSGWGWQTL.

The V call is TRBV5-4, the J call TRBJ2-1, with TRBD2 matching over 12 bases. Germline V gene data show CDR1 as SGHNT and CDR2 as YYREEE (reference sequence). This CDR3 region has 13 residues. Unmatched junction bases numbered 4, after V lost 0 bases and J lost 15 bases. CDR3 DNA: TGTGCCAGCAGCTTGGGACTAGCGGGAGCGAGGTTCTTC. Protein product: CASSLGLAGARFF.

This clonotype was picked up many times. The chain is built from TRBV20-1 and TRBJ2-3; D uncertain. The CDR3 loop spans 12 amino acids. Germline V gene sequence: CDR1 DFQATT, CDR2 SNEGSKA (reference sequence). Trimming shortened V by 6 bases and J by 2 bases, and 9 bases separated the two germline ends. Written as DNA, the CDR3 is TGCAGTGCGAGTGGGGACACAGATACGCAGTATTTT. This sequence encodes CSASGDTDTQYF.

This clonotype was counted ten times or more. The chain's CDR3 is CASSWASGTGREKLFF. The CDR3 coding sequence is TGTGCCAGCAGCTGGGCTTCGGGGACAGGGAGGGAAAAACTGTTTTTT. The chain recombines TRBV7-9 with TRBJ1-4; 9 nucleotides agree with TRBD1. This CDR3 has 16 amino acids. After removal of 4 bases from V and 8 bases from J, the junction contained 11 bases not matched to a gene. The germline V gene has CDR1 SEHNR and CDR2 FQNEAQ (reference sequence). The variable domain in full, with the rest retrieved from reference TRBV7-9 and TRBJ1-4, is DTGVSQNPRHKITKRGQNVTFRCDPISEHNRLYWYRQTLGQGPEFLTYFQNEAQLEKSRLLSDRFSAERPKGSFSTLEIQRTEQGDSAMYLCASSWASGTGREKLFFGSGTQLSVL.

On this clonotype: It may be a read error: a sequence one base away is much more abundant. The chain is built from TRBV25-1 and TRBJ2-2, with no clear D. Trimming pared 1 base from V and 7 bases from J, leaving 10 bases between. The CDR3 covers 14 residues. The germline gives CDR1 MGHDK, CDR2 SYGVNS. The CDR3 sequence is CASSESPDVGELFF. CDR3 coding DNA: TGTGCCAGCAGTGAATCGCCAGACGTCGGGGAGCTGTTTTTT.

The table lists this clonotype with a few counts. The gene calls are TRBV4-1 and TRBJ2-4; the match to TRBD2 covers 11 bases. The CDR3 contains 17 residues. After removal of 1 base from V and 7 bases from J, the junction contained 9 bases not matched to a gene. Germline V lookup: CDR1 MGHRA, CDR2 YSYEKL. The CDR3 loop reads CASSQALLAGGENIQYF. DNA for the CDR3: TGCGCCAGCAGCCAAGCCCTCCTAGCGGGGGGAGAGAACATTCAGTACTTC.

V usage is TRBV28 and J usage is TRBJ2-6; D not resolved. CDR1 MDHEN and CDR2 SYDVKM come from the germline V gene. V was cut by 5 bases and J by 4 bases, with 15 bases left in between. The CDR3 spans 16 residues. The CDR3 reads CASSPQERGGANVLTF. As DNA, the CDR3 is TGTGCCAGCAGTCCCCAAGAACGTGGGGGGGCCAACGTCCTGACTTTC.

Regarding this clonotype: A much larger clone lies a single base off, so this may be a read error. The V and J genes are TRBV11-2 and TRBJ2-1, with 9 nucleotides matching TRBD2. This CDR3 comprises 13 residues. Germline V gives CDR1 SGHAT, CDR2 FQNNGV. The CDR3, as DNA: TGTGCCAGCAGCATAGCGGGAGACAATGAGCGGTTCTTC. This sequence encodes CASSIAGDNERFF.

This clonotype came up many times. The rearrangement joins TRBV5-1 to TRBJ2-7; tentatively, D is TRBD1 or TRBD2 (5 bases each). This CDR3 has 13 amino acids. CDR1 is SGHRS and CDR2 is YFSETQ in the germline V gene. Between the trimmed V and J ends, which lost 5 bases and 5 bases, there was a span of 14 bases. CDR3 residues: CASSKGQRDEQYF. Written as DNA, the CDR3 is TGCGCCAGCAGTAAGGGGCAGAGGGACGAGCAGTACTTC.

The chain is built from TRBV2 and TRBJ1-1; 7 positions agree with TRBD1. The length of the CDR3 is 11 residues. J was trimmed by 12 bases and V by 3 bases; bases with no gene match: 4. Germline V CDR1 and CDR2: SNHLY, FYNNEI. This CDR3 reads CASSDRDRTFF. Here the CDR3 DNA reads TGTGCCAGCAGTGACCGGGACAGAACTTTCTTT.

This clonotype was recorded at least ten times. The V and J genes are TRBV15 and TRBJ1-5; 9 bases fit TRBD1. V dropped 5 bases and J dropped 4; count of bases not matched to a gene: 3. This CDR3 spans 14 amino acids. Germline V lookup: CDR1 LNHNV, CDR2 YYDKDF (reference sequence). CDR3 coding DNA: TGTGCCACCAGCCCGGGACAGGGAAATCAGCCCCAGCATTTT. Translation: CATSPGQGNQPQHF.

As regards this clonotype: A clone one base away is much larger, so this may be a read error. This rearrangement joins TRBV7-8 to TRBJ2-4, with D tentatively TRBD2 (6 bases). This CDR3 spans 14 amino acids. Between the trimmed V and J ends, which lost 2 bases and 8 bases, there was a span of 13 bases. Per the germline V gene, CDR1 is SGHVS and CDR2 is FQNEAQ. In DNA form, the CDR3 reads TGTGCCAGCAGCTTACTGGGTACGGGAGACATTCAGTACTTC. Its protein is CASSLLGTGDIQYF.

The sample holds a few counts of this clonotype. V usage is TRBV19 and J usage is TRBJ2-1, with TRBD1 matching 10 bases. From germline, CDR1 is LNHDA and CDR2 SQIVND (reference sequence). V lost 4 bases, J lost 6 bases, and 12 bases stayed unmatched. The CDR3 totals 17 residues. DNA of the CDR3: TGTGCCAGTAGTACCCGGACGACAGGGGGCGCTTCCAATGAGCAGTTCTTC. It is translated as CASSTRTTGGASNEQFF.

This clonotype was seen repeatedly, ten times or more. The chain is built from TRBV9 and TRBJ1-5; D call uncertain. This CDR3 contains 13 residues. The germline V gene encodes CDR1 SGDLS and CDR2 YYNGEE. The ends were cut back, 1 base at V and 5 bases at J, with 7 bases in the middle. The CDR3 loop reads CASSVNGDQPQHF. The CDR3 DNA reads as TGTGCCAGCAGCGTAAACGGGGATCAGCCCCAGCATTTT.